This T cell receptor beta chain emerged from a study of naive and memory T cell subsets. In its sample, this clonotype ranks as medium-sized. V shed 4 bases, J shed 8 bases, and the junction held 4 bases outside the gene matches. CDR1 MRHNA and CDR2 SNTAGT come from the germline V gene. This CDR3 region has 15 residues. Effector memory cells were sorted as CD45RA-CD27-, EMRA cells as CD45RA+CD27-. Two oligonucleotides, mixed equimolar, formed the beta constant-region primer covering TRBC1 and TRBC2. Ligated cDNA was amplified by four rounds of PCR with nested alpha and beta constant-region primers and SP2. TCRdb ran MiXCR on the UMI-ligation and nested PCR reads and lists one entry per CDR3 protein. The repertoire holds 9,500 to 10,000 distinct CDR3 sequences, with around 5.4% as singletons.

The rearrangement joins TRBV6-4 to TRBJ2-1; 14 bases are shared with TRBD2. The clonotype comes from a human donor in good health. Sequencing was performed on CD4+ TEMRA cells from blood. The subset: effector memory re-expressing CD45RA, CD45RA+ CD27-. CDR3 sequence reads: CASSVGTSGSDEQFF. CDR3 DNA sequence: TGTGCCAGCAGTGTGGGGACTAGCGGGAGTGATGAGCAGTTCTTC.